This T cell receptor beta chain appears in the sequencing data of a study of T cells after yellow fever vaccination. The CDR3 has 14 amino acids. The junction had 7 bases not matched to a gene; V was cut back by 7 bases and J by 1 base. Per germline, CDR1 SGHRS and CDR2 YFSETQ. In making TCR cDNA, 5'RACE template switching added a universal primer site and UMIs to it. Using its own MiXCR run on the 5' RACE reads, TCRdb lists one record per CDR3 protein. The sample contains some 560,000 distinct CDR3 sequences, roughly 19% of which appear only once. The chain recombines TRBV5-1 with TRBJ2-5; 7 bases align to TRBD1. Material: PBMCs, obtained 15 days after the yellow fever booster vaccination. The sequence came from a man aged 25 to 45 who received the YFV17D yellow fever vaccine. The CDR3 nucleotides are TGCGCCAGCGGCTCTACAGGGGCCCAAGAGACCCAGTACTTC. Protein sequence: CASGSTGAQETQYF.